Listed below are T cell receptor beta chains from one sample, sequenced in a study of blood T cell repertoires in COVID-19. Repertoires were generated with immunoSEQ multiplex PCR, while TCRdb's copy carries only in-frame clones and drops some. The profile shows some 210,000 clones, roughly 78% of them singletons. Sequencing used peripheral blood. Source of these receptors: a woman aged 35 to 49 with acute or convalescent COVID-19. CDR3s leave out the opening cysteine and the closing phenylalanine or tryptophan. Each record gives: V gene, CDR3 length, J gene, CDR3 protein.

v_gene: TRBV7-7
len: 15
j_gene: TRBJ1-1
CDR3aa: ASSLADRGEENTEAF

v_gene: TRBV2
len: 9
j_gene: TRBJ2-1
CDR3aa: ASRAAPEQF

v_gene: TRBV27
len: 11
j_gene: TRBJ2-5
CDR3aa: ASSDTGEETQY

v_gene: TRBV7-8
len: 13
j_gene: TRBJ2-1
CDR3aa: ASSPWTSGSNEQF

v_gene: TRBV15
len: 15
j_gene: TRBJ2-3
CDR3aa: ATSRESGNPFTDTQY

v_gene: TRBV7-8
len: 17
j_gene: TRBJ2-4
CDR3aa: ASSLVGTGTILAKNIQY

v_gene: TRBV4-1
len: 16
j_gene: TRBJ2-2
CDR3aa: ASSQVQASGSVGGELF

v_gene: TRBV12-3/TRBV12-4
len: 10
j_gene: TRBJ1-1
CDR3aa: ASSLWRSEAF

v_gene: TRBV5-4
len: 13
j_gene: TRBJ1-3
CDR3aa: ASSLRGQGGNTIY

v_gene: TRBV11-3
len: 14
j_gene: TRBJ2-3
CDR3aa: ASSLGRTSGTDTQY

v_gene: TRBV19
len: 15
j_gene: TRBJ1-2
CDR3aa: ASSPPGQGGGNYGYT

v_gene: TRBV7-6
len: 11
j_gene: TRBJ2-1
CDR3aa: ASSFRLDNEQF

v_gene: TRBV5-5
len: 11
j_gene: TRBJ2-5
CDR3aa: ASTYLPQETQY

v_gene: TRBV3-1/TRBV3-2
len: 12
j_gene: TRBJ2-2
CDR3aa: ASSRDSNTGELF

v_gene: TRBV3-1/TRBV3-2
len: 17
j_gene: TRBJ2-1
CDR3aa: ASSQDLIAASGPYNEQF

v_gene: TRBV5-8
len: 12
j_gene: TRBJ2-7
CDR3aa: ASSFRGAGYEQY

v_gene: TRBV5-1
len: 11
j_gene: TRBJ1-5
CDR3aa: ASSLGLDQPQH

v_gene: TRBV6-4
len: 13
j_gene: TRBJ2-3
CDR3aa: ASSEQDSFTDTQY

v_gene: TRBV4-2
len: 13
j_gene: TRBJ2-2
CDR3aa: ASSQVSPGDGELF

v_gene: TRBV30
len: 15
j_gene: TRBJ2-2
CDR3aa: AWSRLAGTQGTGELF

v_gene: TRBV15
len: 13
j_gene: TRBJ1-1
CDR3aa: ATSRGGQGATEAF

v_gene: TRBV18
len: 13
j_gene: TRBJ1-2
CDR3aa: ASSHPTGEDYGYT